One sample yielded the 29 T cell receptor beta chains listed below, sequenced in a study of OX40 agonist ivuxolimab in advanced cancers. Measured with immunoSEQ multiplex PCR; TCRdb has only the in-frame clones, and not every one. The sample consists of roughly 65,000 clones, approximately 91% of them appearing once. This sample comprised CD4+ or CD8+ T cells sorted from blood, obtained in a trial of the OX40 agonist ivuxolimab. These receptors were obtained from an adult with an advanced solid tumor such as melanoma, head and neck, liver or kidney cancer.

The chain combines TRBV6-6 with TRBJ2-6; D not certain. Trimming cost V 2 bases and J 14 bases, with 13 bases left between them. The germline V gene encodes CDR1 MNHNY and CDR2 SVGAGI (reference sequence). This CDR3 comprises 13 residues. Here the CDR3 reads CASSYPLGSFLTF. The CDR3 bases are TGTGCCAGCAGTTACCCCCTAGGGTCCTTCCTGACTTTC.

This clone came up a few times. The V gene is TRBV11-2, the J gene TRBJ1-5; D perhaps matches TRBD1 (6 bases). The CDR3 is made up of 14 amino acids. CDR1 and CDR2 from the germline V gene are SGHAT and FQNNGV. Trimming pared 5 bases from V and 2 bases from J, leaving 10 bases between. CDR3 sequence (DNA): TGTGCCAGCAGCCCACAGGGTGGCAATCAGCCCCAGCATTTT. Translation gives CASSPQGGNQPQHF.

In this sample, this clone turned up once. This CDR3 reads CASSPAGTNYNEQFF. Written as DNA, the CDR3 is TGCGCCAGCAGCCCCGCCGGGACAAACTACAATGAGCAGTTCTTC. The chain employs TRBV5-1 and TRBJ2-1, with D possibly TRBD1 on 6 matching bases. CDR3 size: 15 residues. Trimming removed 4 bases at V and 3 bases at J, with 14 bases between. Germline V gives CDR1 SGHRS, CDR2 YFSETQ. Filled out from reference TRBV5-1 and TRBJ2-1, the complete variable domain reads KAGVTQTPRYLIKTRGQQVTLSCSPISGHRSVSWYQQTPGQGLQFLFEYFSETQRNKGNFPGRFSGRQFSNSRSEMNVSTLELGDSALYLCASSPAGTNYNEQFFGPGTRLTVL.

This clone has a single count. The chain employs TRBV7-2 and TRBJ2-7; 8 nucleotides line up with TRBD2. The V and J ends lost 4 bases and 3 bases, in that order; junction bases with no gene match: 8. Looked up from germline, CDR1 is SGHTA and CDR2 is FQGNSA. The CDR3 runs 15 residues. The CDR3, as DNA: TGTGCCAGCAGCTCCTCTCTAGCGGGTTTCTACGAGCAGTACTTC. Encoded protein: CASSSSLAGFYEQYF.

The chain is built from TRBV10-3 and TRBJ2-1; 13 bases align to TRBD2. CDR3 length: 14 residues. Germline loops: CDR1 ENHRY, CDR2 SYGVKD. The V gene end was trimmed by 10 bases and the J gene end by 5 bases; junction bases not matched to a gene: 5. CDR3 sequence: CATGGTSGDNEQFF. CDR3 sequence (DNA): TGTGCCACTGGCGGGACTAGCGGGGACAATGAGCAGTTCTTC.

This chain uses TRBV2 with TRBJ1-1, with D uncertain. Trimming took 3 bases from V and 5 from J, leaving 10 bases between them. Germline loops: CDR1 SNHLY, CDR2 FYNNEI. CDR3 size: 13 residues. CDR3 nucleotides: TGTGCCAGCAGTGAGGAGACGACGACTGAAGCTTTCTTT. As protein: CASSEETTTEAFF.

CDR3: CASSRRTSGMGDEQFF. As DNA, the CDR3 is TGTGCCAGCAGTAGAAGGACTAGCGGGATGGGGGATGAGCAGTTCTTC. The chain uses TRBV6-6 and TRBJ2-1; 12 bases are shared with TRBD2. Germline V gene lookup returns CDR1 MNHNY and CDR2 SVGAGI (reference sequence). Trimming cost V 5 bases and J 8 bases; bases outside gene matches: 10. This CDR3 has 16 residues.

The chain recombines TRBV27 with TRBJ1-5, with 8 nucleotides matching TRBD1. Germline CDR1 and CDR2: MNHEY and SMNVEV (reference sequence). V was pared by 7 bases and J by 0 bases, with 5 bases of the junction left unmatched. CDR3 size: 15 residues. For the CDR3, the DNA is TGTGCCAGCACCAAGACAGGGGATAGCAATCAGCCCCAGCATTTT. Its translation is CASTKTGDSNQPQHF.

This CDR3 is CASSVEQGNTEAFF. DNA of the CDR3: TGTGCCAGCAGCGTAGAACAGGGGAACACTGAAGCTTTCTTT. The chain employs TRBV9 and TRBJ1-1; a weak D match, TRBD1 (6 bases). CDR1 is SGDLS, CDR2 YYNGEE, per germline. Trimming took 0 bases from V and 1 from J, leaving 7 bases between them. The CDR3 contains 14 residues.

The J gene is TRBJ2-7, the V gene TRBV7-7; TRBD1 is a possible D gene (6 bases). With 2 bases removed from V and 0 bases from J, the gap between germline ends came to 11 bases. In germline, CDR1 is SSHAT, CDR2 FNYEAQ (reference sequence). The CDR3 is 15 amino acids. CDR3 amino acids: CASSLSTGTSYEQYF. In DNA, the CDR3 is TGTGCCAGCAGCTTATCGACAGGAACCTCCTACGAGCAGTACTTC.

V and J are TRBV12-5 and TRBJ2-1; 7 bases match TRBD2. V shed 1 base, J shed 0 bases, and the junction held 6 bases outside the gene matches. CDR1 and CDR2 from the germline V gene are LGHNT and FRNRAP. CDR3 length: 17 residues. The CDR3 here is CASGLDSLAVSYNEQFF. The CDR3 region has the DNA TGTGCTAGTGGTTTGGACAGTCTAGCGGTCTCCTACAATGAGCAGTTCTTC.

The chain combines TRBV6-1 with TRBJ1-5, with TRBD1 matching over 11 bases. Germline V CDR1 and CDR2: MNHNS, SASEGT. J lost 4 bases, V lost 6 bases, and 2 bases had no gene match. This CDR3 is 14 amino acids long. The chain's CDR3 is CASRGTGGNQPQHF. The DNA of the CDR3 is TGTGCCAGCAGGGGGACAGGGGGTAATCAGCCCCAGCATTTT.

This CDR3 is CASSPQTGPYEQYF. The CDR3 nucleotides are TGCGCCAGCAGCCCACAGACAGGACCCTACGAGCAGTACTTC. The chain carries TRBV5-1 and TRBJ2-7; possibly TRBD1 for D (6 bases). The germline CDR1 and CDR2 sequences are SGHRS and YFSETQ. V dropped 4 bases and J dropped 2 bases, with 13 bases sitting between them. The CDR3 contains 14 residues. The full variable domain, in which reference TRBV5-1 and TRBJ2-7 provide the parts outside the CDR3, is KAGVTQTPRYLIKTRGQQVTLSCSPISGHRSVSWYQQTPGQGLQFLFEYFSETQRNKGNFPGRFSGRQFSNSRSEMNVSTLELGDSALYLCASSPQTGPYEQYFGPGTRLTVT.

The count of this clone is one. The V gene is TRBV30, the J gene TRBJ2-3, with D perhaps matching TRBD1 or TRBD2 (6 bases each). Germline lookup yields CDR1 GTSNPN and CDR2 SVGIG (reference sequence). V shed 5 bases and J shed 0 bases, with 12 bases lying between them. This CDR3 has 14 amino acids. CDR3 DNA: TGTGCCTGGGGAGGGGGAGCTAGCACAGATACGCAGTATTTT. This gives the protein CAWGGGASTDTQYF. Full variable domain (outside the CDR3, taken from reference TRBV30 and TRBJ2-3): SQTIHQWPATLVQPVGSPLSLECTVEGTSNPNLYWYRQAAGRGLQLLFYSVGIGQISSEVPQNLSASRPQDRQFILSSKKLLLSDSGFYLCAWGGGASTDTQYFGPGTRLTVL.

The gene calls are TRBV27 and TRBJ1-1, with D possibly matching TRBD1 (6 bases). In germline, CDR1 is MNHEY, CDR2 SMNVEV (reference sequence). This CDR3 has 15 amino acids. V gave up 6 bases and J gave up 1 base, with 15 bases separating them. CDR3 coding DNA: TGTGCCAGCAGGAACAGGGATTGGCGGAACACTGAAGCTTTCTTT. It translates to CASRNRDWRNTEAFF.

The CDR3 spells CASSTGLAGSPGLSYNEQFF. CDR3 sequence (DNA): TGTGCCAGCAGCACCGGACTAGCGGGATCGCCGGGGCTGTCTTACAATGAGCAGTTCTTC. The V gene is TRBV9, the J gene TRBJ2-1; TRBD2 matches 12 bases. Trimming took 4 bases from V and 4 from J; bases not matched to a gene: 18. From germline, CDR1 is SGDLS and CDR2 YYNGEE. This CDR3 has 20 amino acids.

This sequence joins TRBV6-5 and TRBJ1-1; D call uncertain. Germline CDR1 and CDR2: MNHEY and SVGAGI. This CDR3 spans 11 amino acids. Deletions cut 6 bases from V and 1 base from J, with 3 bases between. The CDR3 bases are TGTGCCAGCAGCTCGAACACTGAAGCTTTCTTT. Translation gives CASSSNTEAFF.

This clone has only one observation. The J gene is TRBJ2-3, the V gene TRBV2, with 12 bases that match TRBD2. The CDR3 covers 15 residues. In germline, CDR1 is SNHLY, CDR2 FYNNEI. J gave up 6 bases and V 6 bases, and 7 bases lay outside the gene matches. For the CDR3, the DNA is TGTGCCAGCAGAGAGACTAGCGGGAGTAGGGATACGCAGTATTTT. It yields the protein CASRETSGSRDTQYF.

J is TRBJ1-2 and V is TRBV4-1, with no clear D. Trimming took 5 bases from V and 4 from J, leaving 5 bases between them. This CDR3 contains 11 residues. The germline V gene encodes CDR1 MGHRA and CDR2 YSYEKL. In DNA, the CDR3 is TGCGCCAGCAGCGATATCTATGGCTACACCTTC. As protein: CASSDIYGYTF.

The J gene is TRBJ1-1, the V gene TRBV4-1; a weak D match, TRBD1 (5 bases). Germline loops: CDR1 MGHRA, CDR2 YSYEKL. The CDR3 covers 14 residues. V was shortened by 1 base and J by 1 base, with 7 bases between the two germline ends. CDR3 residues: CASSQVDKNTEAFF. Written as DNA, the CDR3 is TGCGCCAGCAGCCAAGTGGACAAGAACACTGAAGCTTTCTTT.

The chain joins TRBV19 to TRBJ2-7, with 7 bases that match TRBD2. The V and J ends lost 2 bases and 0 bases, in that order; junction bases with no gene match: 7. Germline lookup yields CDR1 LNHDA and CDR2 SQIVND (reference sequence). The length of the CDR3 is 16 residues. This CDR3 is CASSIRSASGSYEQYF. The CDR3 nucleotides are TGTGCCAGTAGTATAAGATCGGCTAGCGGCTCCTACGAGCAGTACTTC.

The chain's CDR3 is CASSTWETQYF. The CDR3 DNA follows: TGTGCCAGCTCGACGTGGGAGACCCAGTACTTC. V is TRBV7-6 and J is TRBJ2-5; D is undetermined. The CDR3 loop spans 11 amino acids. Per the germline V gene, CDR1 is SGHVS and CDR2 is FNYEAQ. Trimming cost V 8 bases and J 5 bases, with 9 bases left between them.

The chain joins TRBV21-1 to TRBJ2-3; the DNA was not used to check the table's D call, TRBD2. TRBV21-1 is labeled a pseudogene. The CDR3 runs to 16 residues. CDR3 region: CASSKERASGTDTQYF. The CDR3 coding sequence is TGTGCCAGCAGCAAAGAGCGGGCTAGCGGCACAGATACGCAGTATTTT.

V gene TRBV27 combines with J gene TRBJ1-1, with a possible D match to TRBD1 (5 bases). Germline CDR1 and CDR2: MNHEY and SMNVEV (reference sequence). V dropped 5 bases and J dropped 2 bases, with 15 bases sitting between them. The CDR3 has 15 residues. The CDR3 nucleotides read TGTGCCAGCAGTCCCCGGGACCGCTATAACACTGAAGCTTTCTTT. Translating it yields CASSPRDRYNTEAFF.

The V and J genes are TRBV7-3 and TRBJ2-2; 7 nucleotides align to TRBD1. From germline, CDR1 is SGHTA and CDR2 FQGTGA. This CDR3 is built from 14 residues. V trimming: 5 bases; J trimming: 7 bases; junction bases outside the gene matches: 7. For the CDR3, the DNA is TGTGCCAGCAGCGCCACAGGGGCGGGCGGGGAGCTGTTTTTT. It translates to CASSATGAGGELFF.

The V and J genes are TRBV19 and TRBJ2-3; possible D gene TRBD2, 6 bases. The CDR3 totals 15 residues. Germline V gene lookup returns CDR1 LNHDA and CDR2 SQIVND (reference sequence). V was clipped by 6 bases and J by 0 bases, with 13 bases between them. The CDR3 protein is CASRPAGTSTDTQYF. The CDR3 nucleotides read TGTGCCAGTAGGCCGGCAGGGACTAGCACAGATACGCAGTATTTT.

The chain combines TRBV7-8 with TRBJ1-2; no firm D call. The CDR3 spans 12 residues. The ends were cut back, 5 bases at V and 2 bases at J, with 6 bases in the middle. Germline V CDR1 and CDR2: SGHVS, FQNEAQ. The CDR3 sequence is CASSPGNYGYTF. In DNA form, the CDR3 reads TGTGCCAGCAGCCCGGGGAACTATGGCTACACCTTC.

This clone turned up a few times. The genes are TRBV5-1 and TRBJ1-3; TRBD1 matches at 9 bases. This CDR3 is built from 18 residues. Trimming cost V 0 bases and J 3 bases; bases outside gene matches: 10. Germline lookup yields CDR1 SGHRS and CDR2 YFSETQ. CDR3 nucleotides: TGCGCCAGCAGCTTGGCCGGGACAGGGACTGTTGGTGGAAACACCATATATTTT. Its protein is CASSLAGTGTVGGNTIYF.

The chain couples TRBV11-3 to TRBJ2-3; the match to TRBD2 covers 7 bases. The CDR3 has 14 amino acids. Germline CDR1 is SGHNT and CDR2 is YENEEA. The ends lost 5 bases at V and 6 bases at J; junction bases unmatched: 8. CDR3 residues: CASSARDYTDTQYF. CDR3 in DNA: TGTGCCAGCAGCGCGCGGGACTATACGGATACGCAGTATTTT.